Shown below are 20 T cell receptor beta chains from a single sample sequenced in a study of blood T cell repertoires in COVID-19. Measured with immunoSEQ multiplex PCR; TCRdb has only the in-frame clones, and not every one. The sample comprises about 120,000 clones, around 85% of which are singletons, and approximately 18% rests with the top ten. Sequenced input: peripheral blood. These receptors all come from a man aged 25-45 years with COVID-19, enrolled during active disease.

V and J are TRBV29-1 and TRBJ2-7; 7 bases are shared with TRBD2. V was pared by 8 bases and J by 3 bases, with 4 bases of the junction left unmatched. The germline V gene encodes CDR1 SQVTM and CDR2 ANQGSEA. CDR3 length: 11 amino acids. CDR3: CSSGTNYEQYF. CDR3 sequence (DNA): TGCAGCTCCGGGACTAACTACGAGCAGTACTTC.

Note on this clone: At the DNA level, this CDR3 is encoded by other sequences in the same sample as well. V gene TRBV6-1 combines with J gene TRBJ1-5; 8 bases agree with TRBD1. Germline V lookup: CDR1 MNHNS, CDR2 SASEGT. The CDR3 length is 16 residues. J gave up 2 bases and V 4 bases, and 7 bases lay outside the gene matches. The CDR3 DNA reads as TGTGCCAGCAGTGTCACAGGGGGTAGGGGCAATCAGCCCCAGCATTTT. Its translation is CASSVTGGRGNQPQHF.

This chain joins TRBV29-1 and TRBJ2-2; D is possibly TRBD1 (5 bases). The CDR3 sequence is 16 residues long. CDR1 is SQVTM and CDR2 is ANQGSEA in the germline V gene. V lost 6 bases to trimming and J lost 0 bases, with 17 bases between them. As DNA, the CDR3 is TGCAGCGTCTCGAGTTGGTCACAGGCGAACACCGGGGAGCTGTTTTTT. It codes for CSVSSWSQANTGELFF.

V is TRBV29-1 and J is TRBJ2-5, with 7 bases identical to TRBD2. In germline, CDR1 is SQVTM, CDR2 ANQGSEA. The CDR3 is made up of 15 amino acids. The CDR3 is CTALGGRGGQETQYF. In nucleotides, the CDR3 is TGCACCGCCCTCGGGGGGAGGGGAGGTCAAGAGACCCAGTACTTC.

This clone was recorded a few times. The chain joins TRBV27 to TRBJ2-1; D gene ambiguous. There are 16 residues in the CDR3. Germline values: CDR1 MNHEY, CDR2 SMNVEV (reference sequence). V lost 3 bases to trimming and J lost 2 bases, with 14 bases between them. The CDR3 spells CASSFTGRLTYNEQFF. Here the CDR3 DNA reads TGTGCCAGCAGTTTCACCGGCAGGCTAACCTACAATGAGCAGTTCTTC.

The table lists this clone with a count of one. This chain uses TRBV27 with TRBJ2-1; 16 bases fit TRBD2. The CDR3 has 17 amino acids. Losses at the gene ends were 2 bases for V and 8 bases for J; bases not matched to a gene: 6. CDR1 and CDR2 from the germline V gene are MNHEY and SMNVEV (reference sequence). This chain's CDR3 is CASSLRGLAGGRDEQFF. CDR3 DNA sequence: TGTGCCAGCAGTTTAAGGGGACTAGCGGGGGGGCGCGATGAGCAGTTCTTC.

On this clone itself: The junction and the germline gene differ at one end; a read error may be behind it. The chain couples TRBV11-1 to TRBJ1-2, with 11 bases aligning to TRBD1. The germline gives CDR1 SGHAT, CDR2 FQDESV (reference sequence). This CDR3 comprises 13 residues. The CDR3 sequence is CASSTGQGAMFYF. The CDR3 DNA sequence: TGTGCCAGCAGCACTGGACAGGGGGCGATGTTTTACTTC.

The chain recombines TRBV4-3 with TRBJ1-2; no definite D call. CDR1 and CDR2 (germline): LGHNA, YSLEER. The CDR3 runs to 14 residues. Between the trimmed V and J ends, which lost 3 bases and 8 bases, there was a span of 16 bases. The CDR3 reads CASSQLNWAGGYTF. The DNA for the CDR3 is TGCGCCAGCAGCCAGCTCAACTGGGCGGGAGGCTACACCTTC.

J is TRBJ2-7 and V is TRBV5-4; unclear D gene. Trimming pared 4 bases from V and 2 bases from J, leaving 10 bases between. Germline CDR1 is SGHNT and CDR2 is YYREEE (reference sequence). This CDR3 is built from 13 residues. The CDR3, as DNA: TGTGCCAGCAGCGTCGACTGGGCCTACGAGCAGTACTTC. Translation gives CASSVDWAYEQYF.

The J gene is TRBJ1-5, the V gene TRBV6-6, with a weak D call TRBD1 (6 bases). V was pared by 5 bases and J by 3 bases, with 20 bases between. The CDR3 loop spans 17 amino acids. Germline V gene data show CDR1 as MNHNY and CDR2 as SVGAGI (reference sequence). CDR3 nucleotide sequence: TGTGCCAGCAGTCCCCTCGTTTTCCGACAGGCCAATCAGCCCCAGCATTTT. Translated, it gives CASSPLVFRQANQPQHF.

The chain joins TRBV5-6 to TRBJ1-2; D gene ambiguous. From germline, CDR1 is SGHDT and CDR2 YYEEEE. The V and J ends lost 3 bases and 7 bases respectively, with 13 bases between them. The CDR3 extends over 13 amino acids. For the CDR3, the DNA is TGTGCCAGCAGCTCCGTTGAGGGAGGTGGCTACACCTTC. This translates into CASSSVEGGGYTF.

Here the CDR3 reads CASRIQGGIYNEQFF. Here the CDR3 DNA reads TGTGCCAGCAGGATCCAAGGGGGTATATACAATGAGCAGTTCTTC. The chain recombines TRBV27 with TRBJ2-1; possibly TRBD1 for D (6 bases). The V end was cut by 6 bases, the J end by 4 bases, with 16 bases between. The CDR3 has 15 residues. CDR1 and CDR2 from the germline V gene are MNHEY and SMNVEV (reference sequence).

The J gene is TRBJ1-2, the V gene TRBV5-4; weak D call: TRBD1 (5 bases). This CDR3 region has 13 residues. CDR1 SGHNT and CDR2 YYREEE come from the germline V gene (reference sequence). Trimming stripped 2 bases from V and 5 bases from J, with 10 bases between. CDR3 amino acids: CASSLEGAYGYTF. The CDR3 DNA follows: TGTGCCAGCAGCTTAGAAGGGGCTTATGGCTACACCTTC.

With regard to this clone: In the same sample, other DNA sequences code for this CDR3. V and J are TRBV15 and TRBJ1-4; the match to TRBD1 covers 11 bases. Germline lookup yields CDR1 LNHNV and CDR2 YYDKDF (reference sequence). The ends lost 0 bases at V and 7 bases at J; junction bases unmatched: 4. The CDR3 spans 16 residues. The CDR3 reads CATSREGGTGGEKLFF. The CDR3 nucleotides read TGTGCCACCAGCAGAGAGGGCGGGACAGGGGGTGAAAAACTGTTTTTT.

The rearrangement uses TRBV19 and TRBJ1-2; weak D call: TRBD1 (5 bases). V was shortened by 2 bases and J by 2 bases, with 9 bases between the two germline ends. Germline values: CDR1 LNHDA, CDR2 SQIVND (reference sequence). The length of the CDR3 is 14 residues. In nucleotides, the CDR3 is TGTGCCAGTAGTATATCGCGGGGGAACTATGGCTACACCTTC. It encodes CASSISRGNYGYTF.

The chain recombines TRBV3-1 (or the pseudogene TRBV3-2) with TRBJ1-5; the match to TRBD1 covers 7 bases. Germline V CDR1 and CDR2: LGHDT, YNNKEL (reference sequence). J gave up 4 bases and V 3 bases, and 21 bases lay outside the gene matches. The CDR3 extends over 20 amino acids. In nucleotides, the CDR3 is TGTGCCAGCAGCCACCCCTGGAGGGACAGATCGGAGGAAAGAAATCAGCCCCAGCATTTT. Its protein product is CASSHPWRDRSEERNQPQHF.

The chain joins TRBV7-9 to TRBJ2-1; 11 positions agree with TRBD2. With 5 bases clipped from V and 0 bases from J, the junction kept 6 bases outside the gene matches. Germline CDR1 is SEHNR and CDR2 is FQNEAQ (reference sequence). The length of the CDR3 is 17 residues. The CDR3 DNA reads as TGTGCCAGCAGCCCCGGACTAGCGGGTACCTCCTACAATGAGCAGTTCTTC. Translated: CASSPGLAGTSYNEQFF.

This CDR3 is CASRADSYGGANVLTF. For the CDR3, the DNA is TGTGCCAGCAGGGCAGACTCCTACGGTGGGGCCAACGTCCTGACTTTC. This rearrangement joins TRBV28 to TRBJ2-6, with unresolved D. The CDR3 runs to 16 residues. Germline CDR1 reads MDHEN; CDR2 reads SYDVKM. With 6 bases removed from V and 3 bases from J, the gap between germline ends came to 15 bases.

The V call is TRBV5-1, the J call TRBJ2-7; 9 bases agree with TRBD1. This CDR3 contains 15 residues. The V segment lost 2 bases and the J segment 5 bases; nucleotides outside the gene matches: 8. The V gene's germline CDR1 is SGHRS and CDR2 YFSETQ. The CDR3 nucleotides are TGCGCCAGCAGCTTTTGGGACAGGGTAACCGACGAGCAGTACTTC. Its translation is CASSFWDRVTDEQYF. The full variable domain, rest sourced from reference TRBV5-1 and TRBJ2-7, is KAGVTQTPRYLIKTRGQQVTLSCSPISGHRSVSWYQQTPGQGLQFLFEYFSETQRNKGNFPGRFSGRQFSNSRSEMNVSTLELGDSALYLCASSFWDRVTDEQYFGPGTRLTVT.

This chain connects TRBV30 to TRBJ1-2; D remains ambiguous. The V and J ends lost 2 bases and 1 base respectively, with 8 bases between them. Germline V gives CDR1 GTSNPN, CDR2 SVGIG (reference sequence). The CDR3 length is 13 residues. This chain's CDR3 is CAWSLVGNYGYTF. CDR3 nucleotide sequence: TGTGCCTGGAGTCTAGTGGGTAACTATGGCTACACCTTC.